This entry describes one T cell receptor beta chain. The target of this receptor is not known. Per-nucleotide qualities are absent, and no much larger clonotype sits a single base away. Collaborating institutions collected whole blood in K2EDTA tubes following their own protocols. For TCRbeta analysis, collaborators shipped samples as frozen whole blood, isolated PBMCs, or DNA extracted from either of those sample types. This specimen comes from a study of blood T cell repertoires in COVID-19 (dated by TCRdb to the early 2020s). In terms of the full investigation: The collaborator samples originated in the United States, Italy and Spain and spanned the acute and convalescent phases of COVID-19. The material from the prospective study consisted of cDNA or gDNA derived from T cells, B-cell-depleted T cells, or PBMCs. The dataset comprised deeply sampled blood TCRbeta repertoires from subjects exposed to, actively infected with, or recovered from COVID-19. The repertoires were released in a freely available public database meant as a resource for research on the immune response to SARS-CoV-2. Samples were obtained from the ongoing ImmuneRACE study (first 160 participants) and from some 1,300 subjects provided by 6 global collaborators. Nearly every sample came with metadata listing a de-identified subject ID, COVID-19 status, age in years and sex. Where available, HLA class I and class II types were taken from metadata supplied by the sample provider and were not determined by assay-based typing. What the authors observed across the whole study: Clinical and demographic metadata were provided uncurated, with the amount varying by source and participant.

TCRbeta CDR3 regions were amplified from genomic DNA by means of the immunoSEQ Assay, a bias-controlled multiplex PCR. On the study's bioinformatics: Nucleated cell counts per sample were estimated from amplification of reference gene primers within the assay. To quantify the absolute abundance of each unique TCRbeta CDR3 rearrangement, sequence reads were collapsed and filtered. For each sample, productive Simpson clonality was calculated by taking the square root of Simpson's diversity index across productive rearrangements. This is the immuneACCESS table as TCRdb keeps it, with only in-frame sequences that have V and J called. A part of the clones is gone; compared with another copy, unresolved V genes explain less than half, and the rest is unexplained. Clonal size and the V and J genes are those of that table, whereas D and trimming came from the DNA. A total of under 40,000 clones appear in this sample, about 90% of them only once. The ten largest clones take up around 24% of the sample.

Spanning cysteine to phenylalanine, the CDR3 consists of 14 amino acids. Only the CDR3 part of the read is kept: 42 bases, read in frame from the first base. Unmatched junction bases come to 1, with V trimmed by 7 bases and J by 0 bases. Reading the germline V gene gives CDR1 MNHEY and CDR2 SVGAGI. This chain is built from TRBV6-5 and TRBJ1-3, and 9 junction bases match TRBD1. The sample was peripheral blood. This TCR was sampled from a man aged 45-60 years with active or convalescent COVID-19. The CDR3 region reads CASTQGASGNTIYF. The nucleotide sequence reads TGTGCCAGCACACAGGGGGCCTCTGGAAACACCATATATTTT.